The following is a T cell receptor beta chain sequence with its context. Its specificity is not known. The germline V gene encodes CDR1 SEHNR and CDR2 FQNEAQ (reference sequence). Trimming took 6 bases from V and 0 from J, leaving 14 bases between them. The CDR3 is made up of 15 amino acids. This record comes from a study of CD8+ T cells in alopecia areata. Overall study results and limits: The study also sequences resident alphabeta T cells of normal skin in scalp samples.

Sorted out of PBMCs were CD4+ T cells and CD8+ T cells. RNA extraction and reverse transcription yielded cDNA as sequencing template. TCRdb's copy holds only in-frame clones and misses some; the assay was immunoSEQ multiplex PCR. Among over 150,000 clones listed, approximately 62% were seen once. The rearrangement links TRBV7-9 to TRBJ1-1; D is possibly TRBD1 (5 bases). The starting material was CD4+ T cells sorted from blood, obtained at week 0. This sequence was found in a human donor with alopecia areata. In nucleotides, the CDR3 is TGTGCCAGCAGTCTGGGGGGACTCATGAACACTGAAGCTTTCTTT. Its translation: CASSLGGLMNTEAFF.